This TCR beta chain was identified during a study of metastatic and nonmetastatic thyroid tumors. Per the original data handling: Across clinicopathological groups, CDR3 differences served as the basis for building a distant-metastasis classifier for papillary thyroid cancer. MiXCR reprocessed the PCR reads for TCRdb. The V and J calls, along with clone size, are taken from TCRdb and not from the paper's own processing. This sample has around 36,000 clones, with about 31% found just once. Thyroid surgery was preceded by no treatment in any patient. Germline values: CDR1 MNHEY, CDR2 SMNVEV (reference sequence). J lost 3 bases, V lost 11 bases, and 7 bases had no gene match. CDR3 size: 13 residues. This clone was picked up many times.

The V gene is TRBV27, the J gene TRBJ2-1, with TRBD1 matching 7 bases. The sequence came from a female donor with papillary thyroid cancer or a benign thyroid nodule (not recorded which). Some clones in this sample may be carry-over from other donors' samples. The sample comprised blood. The CDR3 spells CAVSQGIYNEQFF. As DNA, the CDR3 is TGTGCCGTTTCACAGGGGATCTACAATGAGCAGTTCTTC.